This T cell receptor (beta chain) was identified during a study of beta chain features in type 1 diabetes. Sort purity for all populations was recorded as exceeding 98%. Reverse transcribing all isolated RNA meant expressed TCRB transcripts were sequenced. Repertoires were generated with immunoSEQ multiplex PCR, while TCRdb's copy carries only in-frame clones and drops some. The table includes about 240,000 clones, approximately 13% detected once. Remarks on this clone: Its antigen remains unknown.

Trimming stripped 2 bases from V and 0 bases from J, with 7 bases between. The CDR3 loop spans 14 amino acids. Germline V lookup: CDR1 SGHVS, CDR2 FQNEAQ. Broader study findings: Any HLA-type effect on TCRB rearrangement remained unresolved here. Across all four CD4+ subsets, people with type 1 diabetes showed modestly shorter TCRB CDR3s.

The TCR comes from a man younger than 40 with type 1 diabetes. The sequencing sample was made of naive CD4+ T cells from blood. V is TRBV7-8 and J is TRBJ2-5, with D perhaps matching TRBD2 (5 bases). The chain's CDR3 is CASSLRGNQETQYF. The CDR3 coding sequence is TGTGCCAGCAGCTTACGGGGAAACCAAGAGACCCAGTACTTC.